The source of this TCR beta chain is a study of blood T cell repertoires in COVID-19. The CDR3 sequence is 17 residues long. From germline, CDR1 is LGHNT and CDR2 FRNRAP. J lost 5 bases, V lost 4 bases, and 14 bases had no gene match. The method was immunoSEQ multiplex PCR; TCRdb's version includes in-frame clones alone and lacks a portion of them. The sample includes some 250,000 clones, around 82% of them seen just once. This TCR was recovered from a man aged 40-50 years with active or convalescent COVID-19. The chain employs TRBV12-5 and TRBJ2-3; 8 nucleotides match TRBD2. Sequencing was performed on peripheral blood. The chain's CDR3 is CASGSPSLAATRDTQYF. In DNA, the CDR3 is TGTGCTAGTGGTTCCCCCTCACTAGCGGCCACACGAGATACGCAGTATTTT.